This T cell receptor (beta chain) was recovered during a study of T cells after yellow fever vaccination. Whole-study findings and limits: Booster sampling recovered most clones from primary vaccination (under 97% CD4, around 90% CD8).

Germline loops: CDR1 SGDLS, CDR2 YYNGEE. This CDR3 comprises 14 residues. The ends lost 1 base at V and 1 base at J; junction bases unmatched: 1. For this clonotype: Its antigen is unknown.

Making TCR cDNA involved 5'RACE template switching, which added UMIs and a universal primer site. TCRdb fed the 5' RACE reads into MiXCR, producing one record per CDR3 protein. Found here are some 350,000 distinct CDR3 sequences, 11% of them singletons; the top ten hold roughly 18%. The sample was PBMCs, taken on the day of the first yellow fever vaccination. This chain joins TRBV9 and TRBJ1-2, with 7 bases lining up with TRBD1. This clonotype was obtained from a man between 18 and 29 years old who received the YFV17D yellow fever vaccine. Here the CDR3 DNA reads TGTGCCAGCAGCGTACAGGGGGGTAACTATGGCTACACCTTC. Protein product: CASSVQGGNYGYTF.